The sequence of this T cell receptor beta chain was determined in a study of T cell responses to AZD1222 COVID-19 vaccine. Across the study: The study pooled second doses at about 4 or about 12 weeks.

Details on this clone: Its target is unknown.

CDR1 and CDR2 (germline): SGHDT, YYEEEE. This CDR3 has 16 amino acids. Between the trimmed V and J ends, which lost 0 bases and 0 bases, there was a span of 10 bases. General observations from the study: Females outnumbered males among donors, who were mostly white British; clonal diversity was possibly underestimated. Baseline serology detected seropositivity in only a handful of AZD1222 recipients. In all cases, repertoires were sampled only after the peak T cell response.

Clones were sequenced by immunoSEQ multiplex PCR, and TCRdb holds only the in-frame ones, with some missing. The profile shows 150,000 to 200,000 clones, more than 85% of them singletons. This sequence joins TRBV5-6 and TRBJ2-1, with D unresolved. The receptor's source is an adult in good health. Sequencing used peripheral blood, obtained on day 0 of AZD1222 vaccination. CDR3 sequence (DNA): TGTGCCAGCAGCTTGGCCATCAGCTACTCCTACAATGAGCAGTTCTTC. Its translation: CASSLAISYSYNEQFF.